The source of this T cell receptor beta chain is a study of blood T cells in healthy people across ages. Study-level results: In older individuals, TCR beta diversity per million T cells was lower, falling roughly linearly with age. The unsorted PBMCs prevented any conclusive comparison of naive versus antigen-experienced cells.

The CDR3 length is 13 residues. Germline CDR1 SGHKS, CDR2 YYEKEE (reference sequence). J gave up 4 bases and V 7 bases, and 5 bases lay outside the gene matches. Next came a second PCR, run for about 7 to 12 cycles, which used a sample-barcoded 5' primer along with a J-beta primer mix. Each CDR3 protein gets one entry after TCRdb re-called the 5' RACE reads with MiXCR. The table records around 1,700,000 distinct CDR3 sequences, 28% of them present only once. Total RNA amounts of at least 6 micrograms were extracted per sample. In this sample, this clonotype turned up a few times. The antigen remains undetermined.

The rearrangement joins TRBV5-5 to TRBJ2-3; 8 bases are shared with TRBD2. The receptor was derived from a woman aged 30 to 39 in good health. Sequenced: blood. CDR3 sequence (DNA): TGTGCCAGCTTTGCCGGGGGGGCAGATACGCAGTATTTT. Protein sequence: CASFAGGADTQYF.